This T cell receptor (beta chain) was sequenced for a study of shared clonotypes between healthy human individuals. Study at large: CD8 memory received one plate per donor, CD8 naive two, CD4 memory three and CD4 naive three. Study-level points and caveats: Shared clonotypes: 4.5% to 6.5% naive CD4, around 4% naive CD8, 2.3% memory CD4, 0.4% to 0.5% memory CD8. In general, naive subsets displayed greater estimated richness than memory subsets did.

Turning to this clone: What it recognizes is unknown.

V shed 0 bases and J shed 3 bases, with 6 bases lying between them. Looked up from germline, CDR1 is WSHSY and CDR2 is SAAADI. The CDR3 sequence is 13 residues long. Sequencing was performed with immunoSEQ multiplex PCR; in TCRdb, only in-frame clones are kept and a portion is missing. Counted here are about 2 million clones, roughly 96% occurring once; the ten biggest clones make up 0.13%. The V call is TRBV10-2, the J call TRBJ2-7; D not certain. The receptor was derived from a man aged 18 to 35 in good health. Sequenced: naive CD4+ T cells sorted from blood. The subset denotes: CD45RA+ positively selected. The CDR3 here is CASSESGYYEQYF. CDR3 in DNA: TGCGCCAGCAGTGAGTCTGGATACTACGAGCAGTACTTC.